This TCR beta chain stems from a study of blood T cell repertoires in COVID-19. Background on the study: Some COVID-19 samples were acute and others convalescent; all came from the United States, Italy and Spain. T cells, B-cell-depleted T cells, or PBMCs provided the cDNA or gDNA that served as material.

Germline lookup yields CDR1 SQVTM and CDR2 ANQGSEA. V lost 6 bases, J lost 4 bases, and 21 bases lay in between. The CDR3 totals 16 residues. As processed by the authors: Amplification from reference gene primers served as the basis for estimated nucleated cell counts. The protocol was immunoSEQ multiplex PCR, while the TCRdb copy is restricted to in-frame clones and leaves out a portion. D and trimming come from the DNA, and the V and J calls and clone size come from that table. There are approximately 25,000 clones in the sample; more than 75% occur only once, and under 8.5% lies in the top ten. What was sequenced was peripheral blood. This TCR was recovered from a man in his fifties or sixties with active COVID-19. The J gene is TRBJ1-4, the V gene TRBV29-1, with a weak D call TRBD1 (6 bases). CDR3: CSVLPMDSRNNEKLFF. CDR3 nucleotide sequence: TGCAGCGTCCTACCTATGGACAGTAGGAATAATGAAAAACTGTTTTTT. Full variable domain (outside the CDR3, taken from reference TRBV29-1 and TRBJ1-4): SAVISQKPSRDICQRGTSLTIQCQVDSQVTMMFWYRQQPGQSLTLIATANQGSEATYESGFVIDKFPISRPNLTFSTLTVSNMSPEDSSIYLCSVLPMDSRNNEKLFFGSGTQLSVL.